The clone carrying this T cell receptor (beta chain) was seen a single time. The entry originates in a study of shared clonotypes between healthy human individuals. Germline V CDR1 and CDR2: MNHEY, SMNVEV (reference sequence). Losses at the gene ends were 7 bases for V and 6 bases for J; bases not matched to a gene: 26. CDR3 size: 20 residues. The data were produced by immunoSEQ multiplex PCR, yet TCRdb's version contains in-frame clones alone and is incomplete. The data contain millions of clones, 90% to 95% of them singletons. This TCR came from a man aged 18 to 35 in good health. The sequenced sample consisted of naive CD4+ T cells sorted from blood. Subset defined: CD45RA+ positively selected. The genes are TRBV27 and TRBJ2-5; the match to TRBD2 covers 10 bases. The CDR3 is CASKISTVNKSGRAFKTQYF. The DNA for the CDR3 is TGTGCCAGCAAGATCTCGACAGTGAACAAAAGCGGGAGGGCCTTTAAGACCCAGTACTTC.